The 15 T cell receptor beta chains given below trace back to one sample, sequenced in a study of blood T cell repertoires in COVID-19. Method: immunoSEQ multiplex PCR; TCRdb's copy keeps in-frame clones and lacks some. The sample has hundreds of thousands of clones; 65% to 90% are singletons. Sequenced material: PBMCs or T cells enriched from blood (not recorded which). The origin of the receptors is a woman in her 50s with acute COVID-19.

The sample holds a few counts of this clone. This rearrangement joins TRBV7-9 to TRBJ2-6; the D gene is possibly TRBD1 (6 bases). Germline CDR1 is SEHNR and CDR2 is FQNEAQ (reference sequence). V gave up 10 bases and J gave up 0 bases, with 13 bases separating them. The CDR3 runs to 15 residues. This chain's CDR3 is CATDRTVSGANVLTF. In DNA form, the CDR3 reads TGTGCCACCGACAGGACAGTCTCTGGGGCCAACGTCCTGACTTTC.

The chain uses TRBV7-2 and TRBJ1-1, with D tentatively TRBD1 (6 bases). In germline, CDR1 is SGHTA, CDR2 FQGNSA. Trimming shortened V by 5 bases and J by 6 bases, and 19 bases separated the two germline ends. The CDR3 totals 15 residues. For the CDR3, the DNA is TGTGCCAGCAGCCCGTTATCAGGGGTTAACGCTGAAGCTTTCTTT. This codes for CASSPLSGVNAEAFF.

This clone was seen a single time. The chain links TRBV5-1 to TRBJ2-1; D may be TRBD1 (6 bases). The length of the CDR3 is 13 residues. V was trimmed by 0 bases and J by 7 bases, leaving 8 bases between them. Germline V gene sequence: CDR1 SGHRS, CDR2 YFSETQ. DNA of the CDR3: TGCGCCAGCAGCTTGGGGACAGCAAATGAGCAGTTCTTC. Its protein product is CASSLGTANEQFF.

This chain links TRBV7-6 with TRBJ1-2; D may be TRBD1 (6 bases). V shed 5 bases and J shed 6 bases, with 19 bases lying between them. Germline V gene sequence: CDR1 SGHVS, CDR2 FNYEAQ. The CDR3 consists of 15 residues. CDR3 protein: CASSPRWGGGDGYTF. CDR3 nucleotide sequence: TGTGCCAGCAGCCCCCGTTGGGGGGGCGGTGATGGCTACACCTTC.

The table lists this clone with a count of one. The chain carries TRBV5-4 and TRBJ1-2; no reliable D call. V shed 2 bases and J shed 6 bases, with 14 bases lying between them. The CDR3 sequence is 14 residues long. Germline V gives CDR1 SGHNT, CDR2 YYREEE (reference sequence). CDR3 in DNA: TGTGCCAGCAGCTTAGAGAGGGTTGGGGATGGCTACACCTTC. Its translation: CASSLERVGDGYTF.

The V gene is TRBV11-3, the J gene TRBJ1-3; D gene uncertain. This CDR3 is 18 amino acids long. Trimming took off 5 bases at V and 0 bases at J, with 20 bases between the two ends. Per germline, CDR1 SGHNT and CDR2 YENEEA. The CDR3 is CASSLLASGRSSGNTIYF. The CDR3 DNA is TGTGCCAGCAGCCTCCTAGCCTCGGGCCGCAGCTCTGGAAACACCATATATTTT. The variable domain in full, completed from reference TRBV11-3 and TRBJ1-3, reads EAGVVQSPRYKIIEKKQPVAFWCNPISGHNTLYWYLQNLGQGPELLIRYENEEAVDDSQLPKDRFSAERLKGVDSTLKIQPAELGDSAVYLCASSLLASGRSSGNTIYFGEGSWLTVV.

This clone appeared a few times. The chain recombines TRBV19 with TRBJ2-2, with 7 bases identical to TRBD1. The CDR3 loop spans 14 amino acids. J gave up 6 bases and V 4 bases, and 5 bases lay outside the gene matches. CDR1 is LNHDA, CDR2 SQIVND, per germline (reference sequence). The CDR3 sequence is CASSTRGRSGELFF. CDR3 sequence (DNA): TGTGCCAGTAGTACTAGGGGGCGGTCCGGGGAGCTGTTTTTT.

The V call is TRBV4-3, the J call TRBJ2-7; 11 bases fit TRBD2. The V gene's germline CDR1 is LGHNA and CDR2 YSLEER. This CDR3 comprises 15 residues. Trimming cost V 4 bases and J 3 bases; bases outside gene matches: 5. The CDR3 region is CASSPSGGILYEQYF. The CDR3 DNA sequence: TGCGCCAGCAGCCCTAGCGGGGGGATTCTCTACGAGCAGTACTTC.

In this sample, this clone turned up a few times. The chain combines TRBV7-9 with TRBJ1-3; D not resolved. CDR1 and CDR2 from the germline V gene are SEHNR and FQNEAQ (reference sequence). The CDR3 has 15 amino acids. V was cut by 5 bases and J by 0 bases, with 11 bases left in between. In DNA, the CDR3 is TGTGCCAGCAGCACTTACGCAAGCTCTGGAAACACCATATATTTT. This sequence encodes CASSTYASSGNTIYF.

CDR3: CASSPRGIVEAFF. CDR3 nucleotide sequence: TGTGCCAGCAGCCCCCGGGGAATTGTGGAAGCTTTCTTT. This chain uses TRBV3-1 (or the pseudogene TRBV3-2) with TRBJ1-1; no reliable D call. The germline V and J ends were trimmed by 4 bases and 8 bases, with 14 bases remaining between them. Germline lookup yields CDR1 LGHDT and CDR2 YNNKEL (reference sequence). The CDR3 extends over 13 amino acids.

V and J are TRBV27 and TRBJ1-2; the D gene is possibly TRBD1 (5 bases). The germline CDR1 and CDR2 sequences are MNHEY and SMNVEV (reference sequence). This CDR3 has 17 residues. The V end lost 8 bases, the J end lost 0 bases, and 22 bases lay between the germline ends. This CDR3 is CASATRGRITANYGYTF. Written as DNA, the CDR3 is TGTGCCAGCGCTACGCGGGGCAGGATAACCGCTAACTATGGCTACACCTTC.

The chain carries TRBV6-5 and TRBJ1-1; D is uncertain. The CDR3 extends over 16 amino acids. V lost 0 bases and J 1 base, leaving 12 bases between the germline ends. CDR1 is MNHEY and CDR2 is SVGAGI in the germline V gene. CDR3 amino acids: CASSYSPSRQNTEAFF. The CDR3 DNA sequence: TGTGCCAGCAGTTACTCTCCGAGCCGACAGAACACTGAAGCTTTCTTT.

The V call is TRBV13, the J call TRBJ2-1, with TRBD1 matching 9 bases. The J segment lost 9 bases and the V segment lost 5 bases, leaving 11 bases of the junction unmatched. CDR1 and CDR2 from the germline V gene are PRHDT and FYEKMQ (reference sequence). The CDR3 has 15 residues. For the CDR3, the DNA is TGTGCCAGCAGCCCGGGCGGGACAGGGCACGTTGAGCAGTTCTTC. Residues: CASSPGGTGHVEQFF.

The V call is TRBV19, the J call TRBJ2-5; 7 nucleotides agree with TRBD2. The germline CDR1 and CDR2 sequences are LNHDA and SQIVND (reference sequence). The CDR3 sequence is 15 residues long. J gave up 5 bases and V 4 bases, and 10 bases lay outside the gene matches. The CDR3 bases are TGTGCCAGTAGTACCAGCTGGGGGGGGTCGGAGACCCAGTACTTC. Encoded protein: CASSTSWGGSETQYF.

This clone was seen more than once but under ten times. This same CDR3 is encoded by further DNA sequences in the sample. The rearrangement joins TRBV10-3 to TRBJ1-2; 8 nucleotides match TRBD1. The CDR3 totals 13 residues. The V gene end was trimmed by 5 bases and the J gene end by 4 bases; junction bases not matched to a gene: 3. Germline V gene data show CDR1 as ENHRY and CDR2 as SYGVKD. This CDR3 is CAISSDRAYGYTF. DNA of the CDR3: TGTGCCATCAGTTCGGACAGGGCCTATGGCTACACCTTC.